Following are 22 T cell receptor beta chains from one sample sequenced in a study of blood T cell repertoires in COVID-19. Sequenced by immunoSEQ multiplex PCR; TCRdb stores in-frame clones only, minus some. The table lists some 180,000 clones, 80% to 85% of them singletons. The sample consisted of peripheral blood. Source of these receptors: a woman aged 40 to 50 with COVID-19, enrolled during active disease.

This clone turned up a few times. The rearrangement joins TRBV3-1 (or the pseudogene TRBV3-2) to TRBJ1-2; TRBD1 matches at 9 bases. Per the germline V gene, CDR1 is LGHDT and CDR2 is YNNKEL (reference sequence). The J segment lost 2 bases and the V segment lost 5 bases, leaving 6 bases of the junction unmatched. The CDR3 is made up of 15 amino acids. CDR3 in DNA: TGTGCCAGCAGCGACGGACAGGGGCGGAACTATGGCTACACCTTC. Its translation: CASSDGQGRNYGYTF.

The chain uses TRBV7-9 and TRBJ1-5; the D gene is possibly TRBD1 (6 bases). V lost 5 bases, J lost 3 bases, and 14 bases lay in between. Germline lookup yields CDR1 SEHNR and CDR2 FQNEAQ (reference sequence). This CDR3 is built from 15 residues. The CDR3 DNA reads TGTGCCAGCAGCCCTAAAGGGGGAATCAATCAGCCCCAGCATTTT. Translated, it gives CASSPKGGINQPQHF.

For the CDR3, the DNA is TGTGCCAGTAGTTCTTCCGGGACAGCTAACTATGGCTACACCTTC. Encoded protein: CASSSSGTANYGYTF. This rearrangement joins TRBV19 to TRBJ1-2; 7 bases map to TRBD1. Trimming at V came to 5 bases and at J to 0 bases, leaving 6 bases not matched to a gene. Germline values: CDR1 LNHDA, CDR2 SQIVND (reference sequence). The CDR3 totals 15 residues.

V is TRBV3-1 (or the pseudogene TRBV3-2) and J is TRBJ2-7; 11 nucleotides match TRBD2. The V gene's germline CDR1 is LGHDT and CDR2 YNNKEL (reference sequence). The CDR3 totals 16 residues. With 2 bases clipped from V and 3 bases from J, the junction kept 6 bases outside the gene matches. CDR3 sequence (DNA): TGTGCCAGCAGCCAACCCGGGACTAGCGGAGTCTACGAGCAGTACTTC. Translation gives CASSQPGTSGVYEQYF.

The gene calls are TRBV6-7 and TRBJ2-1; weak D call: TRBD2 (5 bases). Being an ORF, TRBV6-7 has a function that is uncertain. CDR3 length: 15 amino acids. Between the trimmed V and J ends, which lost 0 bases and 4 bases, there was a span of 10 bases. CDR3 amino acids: CASSYSGEGYNEQFF. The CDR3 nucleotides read TGTGCCAGCAGTTACTCAGGAGAGGGATACAATGAGCAGTTCTTC.

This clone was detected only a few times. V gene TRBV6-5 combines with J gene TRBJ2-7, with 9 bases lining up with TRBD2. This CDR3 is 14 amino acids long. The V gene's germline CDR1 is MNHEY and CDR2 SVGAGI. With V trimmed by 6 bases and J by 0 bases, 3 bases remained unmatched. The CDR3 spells CASRRSGSSYEQYF. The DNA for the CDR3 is TGTGCCAGCAGGCGTAGCGGGAGCTCCTACGAGCAGTACTTC.

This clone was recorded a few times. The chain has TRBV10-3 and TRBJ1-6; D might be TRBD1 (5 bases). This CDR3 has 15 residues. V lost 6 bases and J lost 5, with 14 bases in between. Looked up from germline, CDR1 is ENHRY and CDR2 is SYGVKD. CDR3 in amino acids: CAIRGGLENNSPLHF. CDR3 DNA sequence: TGTGCCATCAGGGGGGGACTGGAAAATAATTCACCCCTCCACTTT.

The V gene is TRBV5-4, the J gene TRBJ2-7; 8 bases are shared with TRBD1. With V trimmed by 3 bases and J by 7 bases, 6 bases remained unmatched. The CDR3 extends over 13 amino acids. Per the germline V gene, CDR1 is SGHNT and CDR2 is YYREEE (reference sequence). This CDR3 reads CASSSTQGVEQYF. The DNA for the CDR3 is TGTGCCAGCAGCTCAACACAGGGGGTTGAGCAGTACTTC.

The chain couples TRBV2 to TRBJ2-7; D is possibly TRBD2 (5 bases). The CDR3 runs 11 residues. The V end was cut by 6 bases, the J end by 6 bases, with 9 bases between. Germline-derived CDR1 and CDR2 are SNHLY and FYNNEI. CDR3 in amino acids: CASSARGEQYF. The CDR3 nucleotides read TGTGCCAGCAGCGCCCGGGGCGAGCAGTACTTC. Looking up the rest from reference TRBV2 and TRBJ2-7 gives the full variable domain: EPEVTQTPSHQVTQMGQEVILRCVPISNHLYFYWYRQILGQKVEFLVSFYNNEISEKSEIFDDQFSVERPDGSNFTLKIRSTKLEDSAMYFCASSARGEQYFGPGTRLTVT.

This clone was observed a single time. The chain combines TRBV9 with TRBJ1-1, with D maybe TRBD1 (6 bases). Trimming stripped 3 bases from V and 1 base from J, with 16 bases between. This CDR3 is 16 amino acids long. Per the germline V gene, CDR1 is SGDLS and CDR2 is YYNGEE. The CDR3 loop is CASSAGYRVWNTEAFF. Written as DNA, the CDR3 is TGTGCCAGCAGCGCGGGGTACAGGGTGTGGAACACTGAAGCTTTCTTT.

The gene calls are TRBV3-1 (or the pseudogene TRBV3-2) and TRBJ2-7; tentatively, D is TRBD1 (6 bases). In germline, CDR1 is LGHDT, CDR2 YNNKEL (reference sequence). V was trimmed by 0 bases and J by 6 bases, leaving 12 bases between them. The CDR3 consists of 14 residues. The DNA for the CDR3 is TGTGCCAGCAGCCAAGAAGTGAGAGGGGGCGAGCAGTACTTC. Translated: CASSQEVRGGEQYF.

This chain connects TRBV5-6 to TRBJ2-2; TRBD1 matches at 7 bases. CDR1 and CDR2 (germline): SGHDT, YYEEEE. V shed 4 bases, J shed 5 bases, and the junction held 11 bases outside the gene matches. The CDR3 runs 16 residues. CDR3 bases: TGTGCCAGCAGCCTTTGGGGAACAGGGGAGACCGGGGAGCTGTTTTTT. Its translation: CASSLWGTGETGELFF.

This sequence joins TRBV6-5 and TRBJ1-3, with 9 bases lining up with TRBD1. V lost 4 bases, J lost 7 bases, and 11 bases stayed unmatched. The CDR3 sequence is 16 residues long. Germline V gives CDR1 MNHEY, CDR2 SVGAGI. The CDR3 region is CASSSGTGYFRNTIYF. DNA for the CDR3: TGTGCCAGCAGTTCCGGGACAGGGTACTTTCGGAACACCATATATTTT.

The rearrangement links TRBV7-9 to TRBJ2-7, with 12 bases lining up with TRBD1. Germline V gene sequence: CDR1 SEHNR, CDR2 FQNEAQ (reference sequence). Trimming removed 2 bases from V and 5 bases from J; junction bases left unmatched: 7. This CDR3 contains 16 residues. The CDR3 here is CASSLNWDRGHDEQYF. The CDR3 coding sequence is TGTGCCAGCAGCTTAAACTGGGACAGGGGGCACGACGAGCAGTACTTC. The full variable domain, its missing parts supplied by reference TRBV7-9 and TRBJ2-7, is DTGVSQNPRHKITKRGQNVTFRCDPISEHNRLYWYRQTLGQGPEFLTYFQNEAQLEKSRLLSDRFSAERPKGSFSTLEIQRTEQGDSAMYLCASSLNWDRGHDEQYFGPGTRLTVT.

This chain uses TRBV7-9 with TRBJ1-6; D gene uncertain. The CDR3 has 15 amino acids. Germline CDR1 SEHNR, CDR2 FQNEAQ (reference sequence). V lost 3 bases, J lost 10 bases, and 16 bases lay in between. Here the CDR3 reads CASSLSSNNNSPLHF. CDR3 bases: TGTGCCAGCAGCTTGTCTTCAAATAACAACTCACCCCTCCACTTT.

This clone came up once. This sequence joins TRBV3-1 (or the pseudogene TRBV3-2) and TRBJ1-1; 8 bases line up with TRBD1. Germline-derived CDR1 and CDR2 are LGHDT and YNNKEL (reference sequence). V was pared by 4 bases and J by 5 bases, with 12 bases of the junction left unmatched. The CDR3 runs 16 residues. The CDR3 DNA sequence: TGTGCCAGCAGCCTACCTTTCGGACAGGGAGGAACTGAAGCTTTCTTT. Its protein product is CASSLPFGQGGTEAFF.

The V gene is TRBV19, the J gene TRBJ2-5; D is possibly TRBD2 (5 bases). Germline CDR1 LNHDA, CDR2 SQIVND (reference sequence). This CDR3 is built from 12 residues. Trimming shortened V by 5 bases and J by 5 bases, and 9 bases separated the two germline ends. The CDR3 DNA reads TGTGCCAGTAGTGAGTGGAGGGAGACCCAGTACTTC. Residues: CASSEWRETQYF.

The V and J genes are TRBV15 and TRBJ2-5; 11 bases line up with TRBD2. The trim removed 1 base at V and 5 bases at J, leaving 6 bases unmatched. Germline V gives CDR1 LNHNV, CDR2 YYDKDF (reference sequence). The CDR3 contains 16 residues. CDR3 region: CATSRAASGRRETQYF. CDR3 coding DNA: TGTGCCACCAGCAGAGCCGCTAGCGGGAGGCGGGAGACCCAGTACTTC.

The CDR3 DNA is TGCGCCAGCAGCCAACTTAGCGGGAGACGATCCGAGCAGTACTTC. Residues: CASSQLSGRRSEQYF. The chain joins TRBV4-1 to TRBJ2-7; 9 nucleotides match TRBD2. This CDR3 is built from 15 residues. The V segment lost 2 bases and the J segment 6 bases; nucleotides outside the gene matches: 8. Germline loops: CDR1 MGHRA, CDR2 YSYEKL.

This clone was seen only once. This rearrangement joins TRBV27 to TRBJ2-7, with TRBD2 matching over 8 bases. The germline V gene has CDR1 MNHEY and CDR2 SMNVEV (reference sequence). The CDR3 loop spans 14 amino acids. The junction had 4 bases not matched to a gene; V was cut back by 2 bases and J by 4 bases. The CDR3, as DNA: TGTGCCAGCAGTTTAACCAGCGGGGGTTACGAGCAGTACTTC. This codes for CASSLTSGGYEQYF.

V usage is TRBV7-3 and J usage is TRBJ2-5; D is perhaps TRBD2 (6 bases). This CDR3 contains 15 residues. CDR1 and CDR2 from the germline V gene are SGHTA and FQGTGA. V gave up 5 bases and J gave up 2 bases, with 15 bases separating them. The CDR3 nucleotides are TGTGCCAGCAGCCCATGGGGGGAGAGACAAGAGACCCAGTACTTC. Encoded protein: CASSPWGERQETQYF.

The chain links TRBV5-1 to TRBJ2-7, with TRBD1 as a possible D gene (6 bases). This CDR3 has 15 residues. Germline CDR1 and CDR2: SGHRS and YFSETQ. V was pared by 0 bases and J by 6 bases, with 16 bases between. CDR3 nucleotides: TGCGCCAGCAGCTTGGTATCCCGACAGGCCGGCGAGCAGTACTTC. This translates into CASSLVSRQAGEQYF.